Each of the 10 T cell receptor beta chains below was sequenced from the same sample in a study of a mutant IDH1 vaccine in newly diagnosed glioma. Their specific antigens are unknown. The method was immunoSEQ multiplex PCR; TCRdb's version includes in-frame clones alone and lacks a portion of them. This table has around 32,000 clones, around four fifths appearing once. Noted time point: week 35, safety follow-up. Topical imiquimod was applied with each vaccine dose, which held 300 ug of mutant IDH1 20-mer peptide. The starting material was PBMCs, obtained from a glioma patient whose treatment included an IDH1 peptide vaccine. The receptors stem from a man between 40 and 49 years old with glioma. Some clones in this sample may be carry-over from other donors' samples.

The V and J genes are TRBV28 and TRBJ2-3; TRBD1 might be the D (5 bases). V was shortened by 6 bases and J by 5 bases, with 18 bases between the two germline ends. CDR3 length: 15 amino acids. The germline gives CDR1 MDHEN, CDR2 SYDVKM. CDR3 DNA sequence: TGTGCCAGCAGCGCCTCAGGGCAGCCGGAAGATACGCAGTATTTT. Translating it yields CASSASGQPEDTQYF.

The chain is built from TRBV9 and TRBJ1-4; D might be TRBD1 (5 bases). Germline V lookup: CDR1 SGDLS, CDR2 YYNGEE. The ends were cut back, 4 bases at V and 10 bases at J, with 17 bases in the middle. The length of the CDR3 is 14 residues. CDR3: CASSRPGEFGKLFF. The CDR3 bases are TGTGCCAGCAGCCGCCCGGGGGAATTCGGAAAACTGTTTTTT.

This clone was recorded a few times. The chain uses TRBV4-1 and TRBJ1-2; TRBD1 is a possible D gene (5 bases). This CDR3 contains 15 residues. Trimming cost V 4 bases and J 5 bases, with 17 bases left between them. Germline CDR1 MGHRA, CDR2 YSYEKL. The CDR3 spells CASSRGIREGYGYTF. The CDR3 nucleotides read TGCGCCAGCAGCCGAGGGATCAGGGAGGGATATGGCTACACCTTC.

The chain is built from TRBV14 and TRBJ2-3, with 12 nucleotides matching TRBD2. Losses at the gene ends were 7 bases for V and 0 bases for J; bases not matched to a gene: 8. Germline V gene data show CDR1 as SGHDN and CDR2 as FVKESK. There are 17 residues in the CDR3. CDR3 loop: CASNRLAGEGSTDTQYF. DNA for the CDR3: TGTGCCAGCAATCGACTAGCGGGGGAAGGGAGCACAGATACGCAGTATTTT.

The V and J genes are TRBV7-7 and TRBJ2-3; no definite D call. Germline CDR1 and CDR2: SSHAT and FNYEAQ (reference sequence). This CDR3 comprises 14 residues. V lost 1 base and J 2 bases, leaving 7 bases between the germline ends. CDR3 sequence: CASSLGVNTDTQYF. DNA of the CDR3: TGTGCCAGCAGCTTAGGAGTGAACACAGATACGCAGTATTTT.

The chain joins TRBV7-2 to TRBJ2-5, with 13 positions matching TRBD2. The CDR3 is 16 amino acids. In germline, CDR1 is SGHTA, CDR2 FQGNSA. Trimming took 5 bases from V and 5 from J; bases not matched to a gene: 8. The CDR3 reads CASSRGLAGAWETQYF. In nucleotides, the CDR3 is TGTGCCAGCAGCCGAGGACTAGCGGGGGCGTGGGAGACCCAGTACTTC.

The chain joins TRBV5-1 to TRBJ2-3; the match to TRBD1 covers 11 bases. Trimming took 4 bases from V and 2 from J; bases not matched to a gene: 6. The CDR3 is made up of 16 amino acids. Germline V gives CDR1 SGHRS, CDR2 YFSETQ. This chain's CDR3 is CASSGGTGGVTDTQYF. CDR3 nucleotides: TGCGCCAGCAGCGGAGGGACAGGGGGTGTCACAGATACGCAGTATTTT.

This chain uses TRBV6-5 with TRBJ2-7, with D possibly TRBD2 on 6 matching bases. This CDR3 region has 15 residues. Germline CDR1 is MNHEY and CDR2 is SVGAGI. V was trimmed by 5 bases and J by 3 bases, leaving 17 bases between them. The CDR3 region has the DNA TGTGCCAGCAGTAAATCCGGGACTGCCTTCTACGAGCAGTACTTC. Amino acid sequence: CASSKSGTAFYEQYF.

This rearrangement joins TRBV19 to TRBJ1-2; 7 bases are a match to TRBD1. Germline-derived CDR1 and CDR2 are LNHDA and SQIVND (reference sequence). This CDR3 is built from 15 residues. Trimming at V came to 3 bases and at J to 2 bases, leaving 6 bases not matched to a gene. The DNA of the CDR3 is TGTGCCAGTAGTATTACCGGGACAGTGAACTATGGCTACACCTTC. Translation: CASSITGTVNYGYTF. The full variable domain, in which reference TRBV19 and TRBJ1-2 provide the parts outside the CDR3, is DGGITQSPKYLFRKEGQNVTLSCEQNLNHDAMYWYRQDPGQGLRLIYYSQIVNDFQKGDIAEGYSVSREKKESFPLTVTSAQKNPTAFYLCASSITGTVNYGYTFGSGTRLTVV.

This clone appeared a few times. This chain uses TRBV5-4 with TRBJ1-1, with a weak D call TRBD1 (5 bases). This CDR3 contains 14 residues. V gave up 0 bases and J gave up 3 bases, with 9 bases separating them. The germline CDR1 and CDR2 sequences are SGHNT and YYREEE (reference sequence). The CDR3 bases are TGTGCCAGCAGCTTGGCCGGGACGGACACTGAAGCTTTCTTT. The encoded protein is CASSLAGTDTEAFF. The whole variable domain, filled in from reference TRBV5-4 and TRBJ1-1, reads ETGVTQSPTHLIKTRGQQVTLRCSSQSGHNTVSWYQQALGQGPQFIFQYYREEENGRGNFPPRFSGLQFPNYSSELNVNALELDDSALYLCASSLAGTDTEAFFGQGTRLTVV.